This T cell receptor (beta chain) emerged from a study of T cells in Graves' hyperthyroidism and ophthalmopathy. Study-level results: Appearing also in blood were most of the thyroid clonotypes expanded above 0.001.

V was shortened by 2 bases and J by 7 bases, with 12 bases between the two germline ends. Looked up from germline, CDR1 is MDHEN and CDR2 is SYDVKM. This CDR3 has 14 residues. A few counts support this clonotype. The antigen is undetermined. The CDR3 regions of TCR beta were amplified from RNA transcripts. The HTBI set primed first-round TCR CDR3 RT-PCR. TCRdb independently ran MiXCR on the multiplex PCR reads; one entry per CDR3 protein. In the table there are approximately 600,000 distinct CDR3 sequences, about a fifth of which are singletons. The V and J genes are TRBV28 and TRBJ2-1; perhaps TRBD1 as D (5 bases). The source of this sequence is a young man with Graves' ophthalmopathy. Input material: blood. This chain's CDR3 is CASSLPGYVNEQFF. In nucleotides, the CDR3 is TGTGCCAGCAGTTTACCAGGGTATGTGAATGAGCAGTTCTTC.